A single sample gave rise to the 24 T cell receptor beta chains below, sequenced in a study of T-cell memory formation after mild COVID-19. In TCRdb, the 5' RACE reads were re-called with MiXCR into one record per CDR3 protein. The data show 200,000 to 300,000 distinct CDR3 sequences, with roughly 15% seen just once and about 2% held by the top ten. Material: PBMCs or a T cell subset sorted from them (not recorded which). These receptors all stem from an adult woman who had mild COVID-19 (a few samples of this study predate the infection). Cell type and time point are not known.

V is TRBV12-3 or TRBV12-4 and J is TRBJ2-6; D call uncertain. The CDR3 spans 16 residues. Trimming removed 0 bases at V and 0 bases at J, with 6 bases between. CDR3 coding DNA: TGTGCCAGCAGTTTAGCGTGGGACTCTGGGGCCAACGTCCTGACTTTC. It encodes CASSLAWDSGANVLTF.

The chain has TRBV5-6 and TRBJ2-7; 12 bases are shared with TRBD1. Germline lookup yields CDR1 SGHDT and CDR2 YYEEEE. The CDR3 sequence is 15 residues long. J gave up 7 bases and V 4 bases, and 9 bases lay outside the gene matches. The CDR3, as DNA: TGTGCCAGCAGCATCCCCGGGACAGGGGGCCATGAGCAGTACTTC. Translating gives CASSIPGTGGHEQYF. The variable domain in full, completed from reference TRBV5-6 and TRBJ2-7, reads DAGVTQSPTHLIKTRGQQVTLRCSPKSGHDTVSWYQQALGQGPQFIFQYYEEEERQRGNFPDRFSGHQFPNYSSELNVNALLLGDSALYLCASSIPGTGGHEQYFGPGTRLTVT.

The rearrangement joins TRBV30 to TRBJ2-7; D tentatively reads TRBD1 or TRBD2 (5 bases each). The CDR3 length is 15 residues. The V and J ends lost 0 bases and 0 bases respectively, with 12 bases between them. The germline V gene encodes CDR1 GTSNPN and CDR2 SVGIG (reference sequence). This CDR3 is CAWSVGRGASYEQYF. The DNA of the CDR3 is TGTGCCTGGAGTGTAGGAAGAGGGGCCTCCTACGAGCAGTACTTC.

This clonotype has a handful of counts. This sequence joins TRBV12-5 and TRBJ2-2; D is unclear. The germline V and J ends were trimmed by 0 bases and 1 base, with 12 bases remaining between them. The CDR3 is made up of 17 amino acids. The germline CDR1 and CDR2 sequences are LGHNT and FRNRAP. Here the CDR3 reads CASGLVNPGLNTGELFF. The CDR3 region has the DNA TGTGCTAGTGGTTTGGTAAACCCGGGTCTGAACACCGGGGAGCTGTTTTTT.

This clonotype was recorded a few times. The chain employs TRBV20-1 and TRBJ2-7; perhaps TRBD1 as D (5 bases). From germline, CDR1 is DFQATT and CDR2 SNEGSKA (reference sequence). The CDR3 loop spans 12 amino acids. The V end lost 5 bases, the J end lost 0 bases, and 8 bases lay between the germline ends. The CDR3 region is CSASDSSYEQYF. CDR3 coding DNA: TGCAGTGCTTCCGACAGCTCCTACGAGCAGTACTTC.

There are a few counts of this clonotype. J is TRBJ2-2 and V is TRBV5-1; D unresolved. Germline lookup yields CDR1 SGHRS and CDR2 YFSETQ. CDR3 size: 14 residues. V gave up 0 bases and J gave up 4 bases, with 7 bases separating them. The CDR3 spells CASSLGQITGELFF. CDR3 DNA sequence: TGCGCCAGCAGCTTGGGGCAGATCACCGGGGAGCTGTTTTTT.

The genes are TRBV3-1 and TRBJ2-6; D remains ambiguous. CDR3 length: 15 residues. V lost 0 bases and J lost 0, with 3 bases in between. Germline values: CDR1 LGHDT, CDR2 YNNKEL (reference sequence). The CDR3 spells CASSQDFSGANVLTF. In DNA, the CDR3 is TGTGCCAGCAGCCAAGACTTCTCTGGGGCCAACGTCCTGACTTTC.

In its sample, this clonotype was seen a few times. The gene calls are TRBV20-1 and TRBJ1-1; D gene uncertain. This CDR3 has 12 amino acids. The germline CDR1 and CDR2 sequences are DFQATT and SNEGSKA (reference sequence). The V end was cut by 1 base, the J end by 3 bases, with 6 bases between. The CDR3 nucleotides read TGCAGTGCTAGAGTCGGACACACTGAAGCTTTCTTT. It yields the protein CSARVGHTEAFF.

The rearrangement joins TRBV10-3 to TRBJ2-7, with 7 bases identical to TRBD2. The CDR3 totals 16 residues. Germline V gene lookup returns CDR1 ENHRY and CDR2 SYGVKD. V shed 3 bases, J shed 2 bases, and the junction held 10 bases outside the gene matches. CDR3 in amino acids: CAISETRSGGTYEQYF. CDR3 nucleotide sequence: TGTGCCATCAGTGAAACCCGGTCCGGGGGGACCTACGAGCAGTACTTC.

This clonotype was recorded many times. The CDR3: CASSPGGTGVEKLFF. The CDR3 DNA follows: TGTGCCAGCAGCCCCGGGGGGACAGGTGTTGAAAAACTGTTTTTT. This chain joins TRBV7-2 and TRBJ1-4; 8 nucleotides align to TRBD1. Per the germline V gene, CDR1 is SGHTA and CDR2 is FQGNSA. J was trimmed by 7 bases and V by 5 bases; bases with no gene match: 9. This CDR3 has 15 residues.

CDR3 sequence reads: CASSAARGRMNTEAFF. CDR3 bases: TGTGCCAGCAGCGCCGCGCGAGGGCGGATGAACACTGAAGCTTTCTTT. The V call is TRBV9, the J call TRBJ1-1; D unresolved. The CDR3 extends over 16 amino acids. V lost 3 bases to trimming and J lost 0 bases, with 15 bases between them. CDR1 is SGDLS and CDR2 is YYNGEE in the germline V gene.

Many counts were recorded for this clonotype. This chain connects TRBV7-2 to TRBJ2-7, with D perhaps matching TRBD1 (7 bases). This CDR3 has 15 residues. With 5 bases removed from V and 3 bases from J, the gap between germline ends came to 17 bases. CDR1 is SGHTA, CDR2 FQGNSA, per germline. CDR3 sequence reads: CASSRQTGTGYEQYF. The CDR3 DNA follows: TGTGCCAGCAGCCGCCAGACAGGGACTGGCTACGAGCAGTACTTC.

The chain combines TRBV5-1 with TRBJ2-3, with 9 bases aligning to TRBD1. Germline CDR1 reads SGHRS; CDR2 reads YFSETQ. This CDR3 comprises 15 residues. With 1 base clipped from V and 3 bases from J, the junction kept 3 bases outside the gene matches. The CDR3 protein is CASSLMDRGTDTQYF. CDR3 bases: TGCGCCAGCAGCTTGATGGACAGGGGAACAGATACGCAGTATTTT.

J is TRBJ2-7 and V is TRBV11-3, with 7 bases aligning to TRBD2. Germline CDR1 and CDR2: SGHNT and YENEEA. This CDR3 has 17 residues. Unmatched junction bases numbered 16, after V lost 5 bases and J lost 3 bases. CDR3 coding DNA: TGTGCCAGCAGCCATTCGCGGGGAGCGGGATTTTTCTACGAGCAGTACTTC. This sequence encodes CASSHSRGAGFFYEQYF.

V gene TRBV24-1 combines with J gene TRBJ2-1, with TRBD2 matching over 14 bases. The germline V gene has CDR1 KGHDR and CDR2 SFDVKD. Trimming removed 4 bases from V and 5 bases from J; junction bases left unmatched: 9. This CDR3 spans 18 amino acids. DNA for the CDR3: TGTGCCACCAGTGACCCCGGACTAGCGGGAGGACCTAACAATGAGCAGTTCTTC. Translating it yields CATSDPGLAGGPNNEQFF.

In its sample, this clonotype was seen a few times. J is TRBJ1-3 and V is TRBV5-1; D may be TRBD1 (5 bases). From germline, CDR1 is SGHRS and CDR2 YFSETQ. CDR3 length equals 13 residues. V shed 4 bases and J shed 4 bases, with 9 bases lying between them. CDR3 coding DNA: TGCGCCAGCAGCGACAGCAACGGAAACACCATATATTTT. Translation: CASSDSNGNTIYF. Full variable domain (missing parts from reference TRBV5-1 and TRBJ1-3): KAGVTQTPRYLIKTRGQQVTLSCSPISGHRSVSWYQQTPGQGLQFLFEYFSETQRNKGNFPGRFSGRQFSNSRSEMNVSTLELGDSALYLCASSDSNGNTIYFGEGSWLTVV.

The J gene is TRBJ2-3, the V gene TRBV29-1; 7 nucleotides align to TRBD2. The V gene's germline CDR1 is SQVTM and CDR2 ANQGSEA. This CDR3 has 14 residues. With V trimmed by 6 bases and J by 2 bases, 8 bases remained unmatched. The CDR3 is CSVAPGLHTDTQYF. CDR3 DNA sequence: TGCAGCGTGGCTCCGGGACTACACACAGATACGCAGTATTTT.

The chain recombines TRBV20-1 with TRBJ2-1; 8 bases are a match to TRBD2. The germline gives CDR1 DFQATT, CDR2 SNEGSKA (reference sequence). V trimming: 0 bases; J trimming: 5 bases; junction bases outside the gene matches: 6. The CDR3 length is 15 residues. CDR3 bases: TGCAGTGCTAGAGAAGGTGCGGGAGGAGACAATGAGCAGTTCTTC. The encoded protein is CSAREGAGGDNEQFF.

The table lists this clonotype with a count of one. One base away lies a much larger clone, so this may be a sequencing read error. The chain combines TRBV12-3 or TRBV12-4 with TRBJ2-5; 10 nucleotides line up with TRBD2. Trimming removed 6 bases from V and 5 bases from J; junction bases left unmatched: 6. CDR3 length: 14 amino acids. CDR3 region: CASRHGLAVETQYF. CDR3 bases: TGTGCCAGCAGACACGGACTAGCGGTGGAGACCCAGTACTTC.

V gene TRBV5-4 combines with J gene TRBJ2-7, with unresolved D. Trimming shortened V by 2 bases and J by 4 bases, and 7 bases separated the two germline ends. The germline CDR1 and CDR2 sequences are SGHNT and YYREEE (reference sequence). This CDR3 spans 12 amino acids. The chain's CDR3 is CASSFTAYEQYF. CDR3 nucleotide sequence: TGTGCCAGCAGCTTTACAGCTTACGAGCAGTACTTC. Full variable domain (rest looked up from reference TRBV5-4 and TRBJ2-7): ETGVTQSPTHLIKTRGQQVTLRCSSQSGHNTVSWYQQALGQGPQFIFQYYREEENGRGNFPPRFSGLQFPNYSSELNVNALELDDSALYLCASSFTAYEQYFGPGTRLTVT.

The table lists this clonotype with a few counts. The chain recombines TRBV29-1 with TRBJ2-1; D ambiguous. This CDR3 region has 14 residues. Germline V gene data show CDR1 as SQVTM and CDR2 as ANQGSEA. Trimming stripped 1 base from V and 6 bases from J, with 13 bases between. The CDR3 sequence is CSVEANRNPNEQFF. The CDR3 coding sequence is TGCAGCGTTGAAGCAAATAGGAATCCCAATGAGCAGTTCTTC.

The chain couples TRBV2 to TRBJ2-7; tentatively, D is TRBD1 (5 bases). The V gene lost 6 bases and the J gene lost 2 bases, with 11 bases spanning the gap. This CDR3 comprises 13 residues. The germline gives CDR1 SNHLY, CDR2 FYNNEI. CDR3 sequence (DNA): TGTGCCAGCAGCTCAGGGCTCCCCTACGAGCAGTACTTC. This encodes CASSSGLPYEQYF. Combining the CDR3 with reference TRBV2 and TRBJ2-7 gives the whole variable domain EPEVTQTPSHQVTQMGQEVILRCVPISNHLYFYWYRQILGQKVEFLVSFYNNEISEKSEIFDDQFSVERPDGSNFTLKIRSTKLEDSAMYFCASSSGLPYEQYFGPGTRLTVT.

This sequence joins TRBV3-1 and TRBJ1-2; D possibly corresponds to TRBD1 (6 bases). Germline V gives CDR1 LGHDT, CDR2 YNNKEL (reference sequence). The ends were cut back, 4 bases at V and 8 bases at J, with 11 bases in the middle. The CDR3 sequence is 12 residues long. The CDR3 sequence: CASSRTDGGYTF. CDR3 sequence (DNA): TGTGCCAGCAGCCGGACAGACGGAGGCTACACCTTC.

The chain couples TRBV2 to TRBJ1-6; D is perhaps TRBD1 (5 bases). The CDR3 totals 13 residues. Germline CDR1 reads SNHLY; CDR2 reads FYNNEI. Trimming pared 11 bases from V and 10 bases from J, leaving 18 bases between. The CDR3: CAVSGTKKSPLHF. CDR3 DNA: TGTGCCGTCTCCGGGACCAAAAAATCACCCCTCCACTTT. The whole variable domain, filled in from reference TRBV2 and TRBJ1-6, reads EPEVTQTPSHQVTQMGQEVILRCVPISNHLYFYWYRQILGQKVEFLVSFYNNEISEKSEIFDDQFSVERPDGSNFTLKIRSTKLEDSAMYFCAVSGTKKSPLHFGNGTRLTVT.